This T cell receptor (beta chain) emerged from a study of cytomegalovirus exposure and HLA in healthy donors (dated by TCRdb to 2015 to 2018). The study in broad terms: According to an earlier analysis of 550 to 700 of the donors, roughly 180 million T cells yielded roughly 110 million unique TCR beta sequences and about 300 Gb of sequence data. The study aimed to test whether signatures of past pathogen exposure could be identified by cataloging public T cell receptors. The number of typed donors differed by locus: roughly 620-630 for A, B, C, DRB1 and DQB1; approximately 530 for DQA1; 606 for DPA1; and roughly 450 for DPB1. Donor age, sex, ethnicity and CMV serostatus were compiled together with the repertoire data. In addition to the first cohort of hundreds of subjects, a separate validation cohort of 120 different subjects was used. About 5 DR-DQ haplotypes were handled as single units for association and clustering, since linkage in the cohort was strong. In an earlier analysis of a few hundred of the donors, high-throughput TCR beta sequencing was used to judge whether each TCR beta V gene segment behaved as functional or pseudogenic. HLA typing covered class I and class II loci at four-digit resolution. An early release covering 550 to 650 HLA-typed donors comprised about 310 gigabases of sequencing data and tens of millions of unique TCR sequences. A later genetic analysis took genome-wide SNP genotypes for about three fifths of the 666 donors and used that subset as a discovery cohort. The T cell repertoires of 666 subjects were profiled by immunosequencing and related to cytomegalovirus serostatus. Of the approximately 400 genotyped donors, 75% to 85% were placed in the genetic ancestry cluster associated with self-reported Caucasian donors. Among 350 to 400 genotyped donors of the cohort, an average of about 240,000 unique TCR beta nucleotide sequences were sequenced per donor, roughly 20% of them non-productive. To study patterns of TCR occurrence, a later analysis re-analyzed previously published TCR beta repertoires from 500 to 850 donors and added high-resolution HLA genotyping. The study combined high-throughput TCR immunosequencing, statistical association of individual TCRs with disease status, and machine learning to predict cytomegalovirus infection status. All discovery cohort repertoires had been generated using a single sequencing platform. In the later analysis, no new phenotypic data were used to find candidate immune exposures; instead, reliance was placed on TCR beta sequences and their occurrence across donors.

In total, 500 to 700 healthy bone marrow donors made up the cohort. At the time of sampling, every cohort member was nominally healthy, though immune exposures that went unrecorded were likely present. The donor tested CMV seronegative and was one of the 352 seronegative cohort members. A peripheral blood sample was provided by each donor, and peripheral blood mononuclear cells were used for TCR beta sequencing. The Qiagen DNeasy Blood Extraction Kit was used to extract genomic DNA from the blood cell samples. The protocol used for the library was the immunoSEQ multiplex PCR assay. For the multiplex PCR, a mixture combining 60 forward primers for TCR Vbeta segments and 13 reverse primers for TCR Jbeta segments was used. A multiplex PCR assay on genomic DNA amplified the CDR3 region of rearranged TCR beta genes. The Illumina HiSeq System was used to sequence the amplified TCR beta libraries as 87-base-pair reads. For the original study's pipeline: In a later analysis, about 80 million unique TCR beta chains were counted across the roughly 670 repertoires, and roughly 11 million of these chains were shared by at least two donors. To remove PCR and sequencing errors, raw reads were error-corrected and collapsed into unique sequences using a nearest-neighbor algorithm that merged closely related sequences. Alignment of CDR3 sequences to IMGT reference sequences was used to assign V, D and J gene segments. For a sequence to be retained, a match of at least six nucleotides was required to both a V gene segment and a J gene segment. A rearrangement was called productive if the CDR3 had no stop codons and remained in frame with V and J, and every other rearrangement was called non-productive. CDR3 was defined according to IMGT convention as the region running from the second conserved V-encoded cysteine to the conserved J-encoded phenylalanine. In an earlier analysis of just under 600 of the donors, sequences lacking an unambiguous match to a single V gene segment were excluded. In an earlier analysis of approximately 500 of the donors, a V segment was called functional when productive rearrangements were above 56.7%, and segregating when the standard deviation between donors exceeded 5%. A statistical classification framework was built for diagnosing cytomegalovirus status from the catalog of TCR beta chain sequences. In a later analysis, TCR nucleotide sequences were compared against IMGT/GENE-DB human TR gene sequences so that V and J genes could be assigned. In a later analysis, CDR3 sequences and most-parsimonious VDJ recombination scenarios were assigned using the TCRdist pipeline. In a later analysis, every TCR beta chain was defined by the combination of its CDR3 amino acid sequence and its V-gene family, and reads without a unique V-gene family were dropped. In a later analysis, 500 to 700 highly shared, low-generation-probability nucleotide sequences were removed to address suspected cross-contamination and a sequencing artifact. In a later analysis, a clonal expansion index was calculated for each public chain from normalized within-repertoire ranks of inferred template counts. In a later analysis, generation probabilities were computed with a VDJ recombination model fitted to out-of-frame rearrangements, and the resulting probabilities were checked against IGoR. A later analysis scored TCR-TCR, TCR-HLA and TCR-CMV co-occurrence with hypergeometric tests, applying a repertoire-size bias correction to TCR pairs. To estimate false discovery rates, a later analysis permuted the HLA or CMV assignments 20 times. In a later analysis, co-occurring TCRs were grouped using DBSCAN, with TCRdist sequence similarity added in when clustering inside HLA-allele-positive subsets. For co-occurrence clustering, repertoires with fewer than 30,000 or more than 120,000 public chains were excluded, along with roughly 5 repertoires with anomalous nucleotide sharing. This is the immuneACCESS table as TCRdb keeps it, with only in-frame sequences that have V and J called. A part of the clones is gone; compared with another copy, unresolved V genes explain less than half, and the rest is unexplained. V and J calls and clone size are copied from that table; D and trimming were computed from the DNA. For this sample the table gives about 55,000 clones, of which roughly 82% were detected only once. The leading ten clones occupy 1.5% to 2% of the sample.

The germline V gene supplies CDR1 MGHRA and CDR2 YSYEKL. The CDR3 runs 15 residues from the cysteine to the phenylalanine. The sequence is cut down to CDR3 DNA, 45 bases in frame from base 1. The trim is 1 base for V and 7 bases for J, with a gap of 13 bases between the germline ends. Turning to this clone: Its antigen has not been determined. Per-base qualities were not stored, and no clone one base away is much larger.

What the study reported, not specific to this receptor: The classifier was reported to diagnose cytomegalovirus status with high specificity and sensitivity in both the original and validation cohorts. A cluster of highly shared sequence variants was judged likely to represent a technical artifact of the sequencing pipeline. Across donors, most TCR sequences were observed very rarely, whereas some public TCRs were present in many individuals. Correlated functional status among segregating V segments might reflect linkage disequilibrium, but an unknown experimental factor could not be ruled out. A few of the identified cytomegalovirus-associated TCR beta chains were confirmed in vitro to be specific for cytomegalovirus antigens. When HLA alleles, especially DR and DQ, strongly co-occurred, TCR associations were difficult to assign to individual alleles. Approximately 18 rarely observed V segments, including chromosome 9 orphons, were excluded from the earlier analysis of approximately 500 of the donors because counts were too low. In a later analysis, the rate of TCR association differed among HLA loci, with DRB1 alleles having the most associated TCRs and HLA-C alleles having the fewest. In a later analysis, several top co-occurrence clusters were reported to appear linked to parvovirus B19, influenza, CMV and Epstein-Barr virus. At a false discovery rate of 0.05, a later analysis linked around 15,000 TCR beta sequences to specific HLA alleles. The 87-base-pair reads could not distinguish some IMGT-functional V segments, including TRBV6-2 and TRBV6-3, so those segments were excluded. Compared with the approximately 670-donor mean, donors in an Asian-associated ancestry cluster had fewer N-insertions in productive TCRs, according to a later genetic analysis. Sequencing depth was assumed to be roughly uniform across donors in the presence/absence analyses, though that assumption may not hold. In an earlier analysis of approximately 590 of the donors, most TCR beta V segments appeared in productive rearrangements about 90% or about 30% of the time, broadly matching IMGT annotations. An association between a missense DCLRE1C variant and V-gene and J-gene trimming of TCR beta chains was found in a later genetic analysis and replicated in an independent cohort. For the cohort, immune exposure information was limited to CMV serostatus. The authors suggested that the approach could potentially be generalized to other disease states and immunological phenotypes. A further reported finding was that TCR beta sequences accurately predicted the HLA-A and HLA-B alleles for most subjects in the first cohort. A later analysis found that most CMV-associated TCR beta chains appeared HLA-restricted, with HLA associations seemingly driven largely by CMV exposure. Because HLA typing was unavailable for some donors at each locus, only the typed subset was used in association tests. The study gave a list of more than 150 TCR beta chains associated with cytomegalovirus. This cohort had only TCR beta chains sequenced, and the lack of alpha or paired-chain data limited which features could be detected. Compared with equally common non-associated chains, HLA-associated TCR beta chains in a later analysis were more clonally expanded and had lower generation probabilities.

This sequence was found in a man under 40 in good health and CMV-seronegative. The chain is made from TRBV4-1 and TRBJ1-4; the D gene is perhaps TRBD1, from 5 matching bases. The sample was PBMCs. The CDR3 corresponds to CASSQGWGTGEKLFF. The DNA sequence reads TGCGCCAGCAGCCAAGGATGGGGGACTGGTGAAAAACTGTTTTTT.